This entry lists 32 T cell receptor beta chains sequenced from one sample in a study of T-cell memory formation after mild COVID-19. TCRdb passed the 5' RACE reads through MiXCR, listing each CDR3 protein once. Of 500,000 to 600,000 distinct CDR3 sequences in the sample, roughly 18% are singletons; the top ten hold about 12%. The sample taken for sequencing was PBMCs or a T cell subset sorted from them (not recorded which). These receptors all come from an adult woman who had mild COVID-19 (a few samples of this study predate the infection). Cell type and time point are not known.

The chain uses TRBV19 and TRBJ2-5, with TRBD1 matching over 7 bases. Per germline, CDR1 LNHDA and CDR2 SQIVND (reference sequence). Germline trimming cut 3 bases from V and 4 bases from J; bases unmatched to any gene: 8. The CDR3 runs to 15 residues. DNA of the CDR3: TGTGCCAGTAGTATGGGGGACAGTCCCAGAGAGACCCAGTACTTC. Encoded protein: CASSMGDSPRETQYF.

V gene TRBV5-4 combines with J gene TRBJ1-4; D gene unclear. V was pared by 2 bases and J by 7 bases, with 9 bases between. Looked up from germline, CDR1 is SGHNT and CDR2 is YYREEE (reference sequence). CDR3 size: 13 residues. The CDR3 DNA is TGTGCCAGCAGCTTTGGAAGGACTGAAAAACTGTTTTTT. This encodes CASSFGRTEKLFF.

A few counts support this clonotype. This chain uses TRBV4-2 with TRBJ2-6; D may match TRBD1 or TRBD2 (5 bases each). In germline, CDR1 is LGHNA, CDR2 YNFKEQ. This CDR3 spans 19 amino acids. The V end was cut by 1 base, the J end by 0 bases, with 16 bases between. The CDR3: CASSQVGTLGGSGANVLTF. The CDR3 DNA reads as TGTGCCAGCAGCCAAGTCGGGACCTTAGGCGGCTCTGGGGCCAACGTCCTGACTTTC.

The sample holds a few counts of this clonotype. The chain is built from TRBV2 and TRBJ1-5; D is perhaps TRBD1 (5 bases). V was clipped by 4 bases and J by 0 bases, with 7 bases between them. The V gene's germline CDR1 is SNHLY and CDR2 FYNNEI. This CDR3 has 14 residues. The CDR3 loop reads CASSGRVSNQPQHF. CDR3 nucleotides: TGTGCCAGCAGTGGCAGGGTTAGCAATCAGCCCCAGCATTTT. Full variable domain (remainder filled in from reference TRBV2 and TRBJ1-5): EPEVTQTPSHQVTQMGQEVILRCVPISNHLYFYWYRQILGQKVEFLVSFYNNEISEKSEIFDDQFSVERPDGSNFTLKIRSTKLEDSAMYFCASSGRVSNQPQHFGDGTRLSIL.

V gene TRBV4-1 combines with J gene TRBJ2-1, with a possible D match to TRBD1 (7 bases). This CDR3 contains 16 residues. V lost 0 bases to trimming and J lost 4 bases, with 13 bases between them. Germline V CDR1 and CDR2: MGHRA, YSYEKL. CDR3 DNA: TGCGCCAGCAGCCAAGAAGGGGACAGCGGGTACAATGAGCAGTTCTTC. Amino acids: CASSQEGDSGYNEQFF.

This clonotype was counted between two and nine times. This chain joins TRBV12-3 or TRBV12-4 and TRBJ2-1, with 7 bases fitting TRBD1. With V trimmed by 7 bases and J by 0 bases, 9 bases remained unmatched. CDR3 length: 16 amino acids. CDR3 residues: CASTSRDRVSYNEQFF. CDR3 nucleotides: TGTGCCAGCACGTCCCGGGACAGAGTCTCCTACAATGAGCAGTTCTTC.

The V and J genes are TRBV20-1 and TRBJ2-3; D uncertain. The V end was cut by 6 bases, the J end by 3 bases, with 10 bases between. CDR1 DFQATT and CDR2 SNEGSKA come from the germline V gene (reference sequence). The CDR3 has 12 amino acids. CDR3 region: CSARTGTDTQYF. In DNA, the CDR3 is TGCAGTGCCAGAACCGGGACAGATACGCAGTATTTT.

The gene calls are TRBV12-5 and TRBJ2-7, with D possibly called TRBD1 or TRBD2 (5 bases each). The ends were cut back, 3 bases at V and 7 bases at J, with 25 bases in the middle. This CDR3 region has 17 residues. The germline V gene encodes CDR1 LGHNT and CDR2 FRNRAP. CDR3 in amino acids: CASGFGLGRDGYVEQYF. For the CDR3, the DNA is TGTGCTAGTGGTTTTGGGTTGGGACGGGACGGATACGTGGAGCAGTACTTC. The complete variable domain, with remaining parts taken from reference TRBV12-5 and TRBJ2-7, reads DARVTQTPRHKVTEMGQEVTMRCQPILGHNTVFWYRQTMMQGLELLAYFRNRAPLDDSGMPKDRFSAEMPDATLATLKIQPSEPRDSAVYFCASGFGLGRDGYVEQYFGPGTRLTVT.

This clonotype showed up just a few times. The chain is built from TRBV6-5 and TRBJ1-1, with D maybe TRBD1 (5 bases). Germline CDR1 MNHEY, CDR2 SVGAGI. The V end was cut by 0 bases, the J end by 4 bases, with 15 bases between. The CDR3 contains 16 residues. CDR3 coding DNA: TGTGCCAGCAGTTACTCGATTCAGGGTGGGGGCACTGAAGCTTTCTTT. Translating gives CASSYSIQGGGTEAFF.

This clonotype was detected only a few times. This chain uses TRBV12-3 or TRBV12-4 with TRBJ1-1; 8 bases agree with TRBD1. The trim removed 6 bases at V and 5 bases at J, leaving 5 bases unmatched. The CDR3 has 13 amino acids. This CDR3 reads CASRPTGATEAFF. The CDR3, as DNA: TGTGCCAGCAGACCGACAGGGGCGACTGAAGCTTTCTTT.

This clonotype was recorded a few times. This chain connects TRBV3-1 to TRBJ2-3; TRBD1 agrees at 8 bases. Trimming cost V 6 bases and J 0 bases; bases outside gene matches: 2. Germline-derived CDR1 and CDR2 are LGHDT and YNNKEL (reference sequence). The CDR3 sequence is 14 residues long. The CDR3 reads CASRWTGSTDTQYF. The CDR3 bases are TGTGCCAGCAGATGGACAGGGAGCACAGATACGCAGTATTTT.

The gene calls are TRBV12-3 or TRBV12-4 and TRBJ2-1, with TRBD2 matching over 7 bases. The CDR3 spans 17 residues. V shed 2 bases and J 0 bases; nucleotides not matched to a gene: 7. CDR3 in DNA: TGTGCCAGCAGTTTATGGCCTAGCGGAGCCTCCTACAATGAGCAGTTCTTC. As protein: CASSLWPSGASYNEQFF.

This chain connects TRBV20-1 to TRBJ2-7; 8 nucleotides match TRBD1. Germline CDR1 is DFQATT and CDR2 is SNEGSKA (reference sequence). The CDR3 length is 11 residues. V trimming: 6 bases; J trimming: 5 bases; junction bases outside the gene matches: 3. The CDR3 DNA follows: TGCAGTGCCCACAGGGGGAACGAGCAGTACTTC. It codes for CSAHRGNEQYF.

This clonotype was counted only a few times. In DNA form, the CDR3 reads TGTGCCAGCAGTTTTGGAGGCGCGAACACTGAAGCTTTCTTT. This sequence encodes CASSFGGANTEAFF. V gene TRBV27 combines with J gene TRBJ1-1; D unresolved. V was trimmed by 3 bases and J by 1 base, leaving 9 bases between them. The CDR3 loop spans 14 amino acids. Germline CDR1 and CDR2: MNHEY and SMNVEV (reference sequence).

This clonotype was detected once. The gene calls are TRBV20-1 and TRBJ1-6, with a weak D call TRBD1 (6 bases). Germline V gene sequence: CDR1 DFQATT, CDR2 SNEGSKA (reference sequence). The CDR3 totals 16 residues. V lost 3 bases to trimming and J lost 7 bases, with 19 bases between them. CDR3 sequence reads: CSARGGQGIVNSPLHF. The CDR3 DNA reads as TGCAGTGCTAGGGGGGGCCAGGGTATTGTCAATTCACCCCTCCACTTT.

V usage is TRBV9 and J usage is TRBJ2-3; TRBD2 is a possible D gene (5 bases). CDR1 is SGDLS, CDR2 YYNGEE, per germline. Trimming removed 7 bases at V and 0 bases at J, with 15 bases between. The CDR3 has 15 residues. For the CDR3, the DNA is TGTGCCAGCGGCCGGGCTAGGACTAGCACAGATACGCAGTATTTT. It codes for CASGRARTSTDTQYF. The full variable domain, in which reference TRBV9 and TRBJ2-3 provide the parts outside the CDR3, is DSGVTQTPKHLITATGQRVTLRCSPRSGDLSVYWYQQSLDQGLQFLIQYYNGEERAKGNILERFSAQQFPDLHSELNLSSLELGDSALYFCASGRARTSTDTQYFGPGTRLTVL.

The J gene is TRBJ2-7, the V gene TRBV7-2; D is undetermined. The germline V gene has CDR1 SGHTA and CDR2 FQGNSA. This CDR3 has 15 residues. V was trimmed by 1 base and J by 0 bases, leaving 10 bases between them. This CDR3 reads CASSLESEYSYEQYF. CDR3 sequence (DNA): TGTGCCAGCAGCTTAGAGTCGGAGTACTCCTACGAGCAGTACTTC.

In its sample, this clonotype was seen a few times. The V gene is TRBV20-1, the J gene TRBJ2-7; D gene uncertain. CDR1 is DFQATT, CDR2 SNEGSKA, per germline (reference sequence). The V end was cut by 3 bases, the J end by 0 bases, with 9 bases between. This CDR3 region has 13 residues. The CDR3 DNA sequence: TGCAGTGCTAGTCCCGGTCTCTCCTACGAGCAGTACTTC. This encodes CSASPGLSYEQYF.

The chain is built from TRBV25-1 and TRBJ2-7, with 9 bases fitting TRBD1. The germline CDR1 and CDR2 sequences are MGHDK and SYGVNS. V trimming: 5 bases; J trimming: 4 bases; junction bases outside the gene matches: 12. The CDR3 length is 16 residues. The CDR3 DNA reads TGTGCCAGCAGTCCCGGACAGGGGAACATTGGGTACGAGCAGTACTTC. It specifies CASSPGQGNIGYEQYF.

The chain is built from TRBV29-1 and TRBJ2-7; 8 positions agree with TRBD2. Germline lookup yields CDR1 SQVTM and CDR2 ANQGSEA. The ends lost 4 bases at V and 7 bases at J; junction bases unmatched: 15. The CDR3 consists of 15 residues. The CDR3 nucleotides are TGCAGCGTTGGTCCTAGCGGGCATCCGTCTACGGAGCAGTACTTC. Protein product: CSVGPSGHPSTEQYF.

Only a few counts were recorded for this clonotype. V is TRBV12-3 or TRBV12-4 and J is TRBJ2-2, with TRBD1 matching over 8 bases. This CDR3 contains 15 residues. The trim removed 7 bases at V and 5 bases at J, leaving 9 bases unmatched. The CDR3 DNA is TGTGCCAGCAACTCGACGAGGACAGGGACCGGGGAGCTGTTTTTT. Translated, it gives CASNSTRTGTGELFF.

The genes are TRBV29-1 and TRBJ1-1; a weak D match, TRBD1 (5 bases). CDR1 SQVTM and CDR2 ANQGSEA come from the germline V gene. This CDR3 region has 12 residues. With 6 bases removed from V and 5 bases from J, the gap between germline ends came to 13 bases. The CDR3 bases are TGCAGCGTAGAAAGACAGAGTACTGAAGCTTTCTTT. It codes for CSVERQSTEAFF.

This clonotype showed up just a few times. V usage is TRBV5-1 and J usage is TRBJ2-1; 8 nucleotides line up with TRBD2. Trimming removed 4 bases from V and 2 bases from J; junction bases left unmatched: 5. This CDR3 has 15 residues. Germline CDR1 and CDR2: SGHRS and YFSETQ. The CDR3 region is CASSEGLGPYNEQFF. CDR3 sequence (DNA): TGCGCCAGCAGCGAGGGACTAGGGCCCTACAATGAGCAGTTCTTC.

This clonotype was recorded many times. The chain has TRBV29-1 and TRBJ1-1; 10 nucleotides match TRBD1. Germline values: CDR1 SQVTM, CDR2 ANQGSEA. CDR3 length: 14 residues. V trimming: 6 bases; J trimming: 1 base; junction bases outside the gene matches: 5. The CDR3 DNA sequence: TGCAGCGTAACGGGACAGGGGACGAACACTGAAGCTTTCTTT. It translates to CSVTGQGTNTEAFF.

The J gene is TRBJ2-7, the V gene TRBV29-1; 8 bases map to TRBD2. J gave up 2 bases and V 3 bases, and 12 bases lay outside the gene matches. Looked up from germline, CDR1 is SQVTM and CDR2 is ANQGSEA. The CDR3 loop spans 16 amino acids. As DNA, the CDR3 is TGCAGCGTTGAGAGGGCGCTAGCGGGTGCTACCTACGAGCAGTACTTC. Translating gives CSVERALAGATYEQYF.

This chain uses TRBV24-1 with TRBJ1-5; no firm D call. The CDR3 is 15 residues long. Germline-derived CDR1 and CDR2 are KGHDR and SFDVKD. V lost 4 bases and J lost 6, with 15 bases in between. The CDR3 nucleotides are TGTGCCACCAGTGAACGGGGTAGTAGTCGTCAGCCCCAGCATTTT. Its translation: CATSERGSSRQPQHF.

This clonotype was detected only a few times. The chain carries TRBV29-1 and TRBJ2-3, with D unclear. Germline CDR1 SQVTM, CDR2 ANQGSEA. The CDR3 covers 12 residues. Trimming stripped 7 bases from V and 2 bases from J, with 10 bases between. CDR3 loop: CSETSTTDTQYF. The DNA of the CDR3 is TGCAGCGAAACATCCACCACAGATACGCAGTATTTT.

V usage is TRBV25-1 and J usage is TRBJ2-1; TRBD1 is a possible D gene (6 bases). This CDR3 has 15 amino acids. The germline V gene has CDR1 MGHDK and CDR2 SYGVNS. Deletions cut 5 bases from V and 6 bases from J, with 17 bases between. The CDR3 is CASSILQGRINEQFF. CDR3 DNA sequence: TGTGCCAGCAGTATATTACAGGGTAGGATCAATGAGCAGTTCTTC.

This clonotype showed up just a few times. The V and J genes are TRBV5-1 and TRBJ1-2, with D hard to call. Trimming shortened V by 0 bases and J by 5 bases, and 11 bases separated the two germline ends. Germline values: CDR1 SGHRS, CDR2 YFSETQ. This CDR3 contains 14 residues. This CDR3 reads CASSLERSDYGYTF. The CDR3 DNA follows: TGCGCCAGCAGCTTGGAGCGGTCCGATTATGGCTACACCTTC.

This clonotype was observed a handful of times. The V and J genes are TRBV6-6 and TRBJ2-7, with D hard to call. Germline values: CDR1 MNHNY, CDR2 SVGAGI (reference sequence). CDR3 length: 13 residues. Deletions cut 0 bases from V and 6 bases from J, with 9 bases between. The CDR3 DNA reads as TGTGCCAGCAGTTACTCTGCGAGAGGCGAGCAGTACTTC. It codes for CASSYSARGEQYF.

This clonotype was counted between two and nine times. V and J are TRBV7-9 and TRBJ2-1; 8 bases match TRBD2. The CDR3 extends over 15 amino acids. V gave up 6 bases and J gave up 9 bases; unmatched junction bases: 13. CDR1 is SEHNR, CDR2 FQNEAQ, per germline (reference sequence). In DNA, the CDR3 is TGTGCCAGCAGTTGGGTGGCGGGGGGCTCGGGTGAGCAGTTCTTC. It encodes CASSWVAGGSGEQFF. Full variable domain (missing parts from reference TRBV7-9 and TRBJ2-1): DTGVSQNPRHKITKRGQNVTFRCDPISEHNRLYWYRQTLGQGPEFLTYFQNEAQLEKSRLLSDRFSAERPKGSFSTLEIQRTEQGDSAMYLCASSWVAGGSGEQFFGPGTRLTVL.

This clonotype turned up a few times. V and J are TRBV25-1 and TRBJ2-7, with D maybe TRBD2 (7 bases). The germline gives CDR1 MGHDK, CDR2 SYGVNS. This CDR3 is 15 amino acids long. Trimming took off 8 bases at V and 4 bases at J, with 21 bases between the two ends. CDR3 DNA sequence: TGTGCCAGCTCCGAATTAGGGGGGGCAAAGTACGAGCAGTACTTC. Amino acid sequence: CASSELGGAKYEQYF.